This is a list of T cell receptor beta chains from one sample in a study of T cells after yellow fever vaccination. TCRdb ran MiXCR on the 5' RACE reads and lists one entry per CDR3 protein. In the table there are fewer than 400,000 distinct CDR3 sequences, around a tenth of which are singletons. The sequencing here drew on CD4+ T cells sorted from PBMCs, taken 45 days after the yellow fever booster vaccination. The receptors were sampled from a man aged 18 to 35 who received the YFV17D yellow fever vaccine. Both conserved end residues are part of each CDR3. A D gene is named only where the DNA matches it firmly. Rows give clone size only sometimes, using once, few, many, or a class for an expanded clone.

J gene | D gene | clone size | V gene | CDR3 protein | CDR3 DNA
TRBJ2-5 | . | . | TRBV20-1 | CSAVTGPQETQYF | TGCAGTGCTGTTACGGGACCCCAAGAGACCCAGTACTTC
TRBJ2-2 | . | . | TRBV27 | CASHLGASGNTGELFF | TGTGCCAGCCACTTGGGGGCTAGCGGAAACACCGGGGAGCTGTTTTTT
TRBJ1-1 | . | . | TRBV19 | CAVGVREGLNTEAFF | TGTGCCGTAGGAGTTCGGGAGGGTTTGAACACTGAAGCTTTCTTT
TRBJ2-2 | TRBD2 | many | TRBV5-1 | CASSLAGVNTGELFF | TGCGCCAGCAGCTTAGCGGGAGTCAACACCGGGGAGCTGTTTTTT
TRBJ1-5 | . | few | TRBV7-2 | CASTTMGRPQHF | TGTGCCAGCACCACAATGGGGCGGCCCCAGCATTTT
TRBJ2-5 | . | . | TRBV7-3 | CASAQGEGETQYF | TGTGCCAGCGCGCAGGGTGAGGGTGAGACCCAGTACTTC
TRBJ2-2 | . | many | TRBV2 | CASSDHGTGELFF | TGTGCCAGCAGTGACCATGGCACCGGGGAGCTGTTTTTT
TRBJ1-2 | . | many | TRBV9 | CASSVAGQNYGYTF | TGTGCCAGCAGCGTAGCAGGGCAGAACTATGGCTACACCTTC
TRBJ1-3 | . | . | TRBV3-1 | CAISQGSSGGHTIYF | TGTGCCATCAGCCAAGGGAGCTCGGGCGGGCACACCATATATTTT
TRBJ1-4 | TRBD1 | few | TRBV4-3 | CASSHSGQSLSGEKLFF | TGCGCCAGCAGCCACTCGGGACAGAGCCTGTCTGGTGAAAAACTGTTTTTT
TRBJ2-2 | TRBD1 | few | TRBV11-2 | CASSLVQGAIGELFF | TGTGCCAGCAGCTTAGTCCAGGGGGCCATCGGGGAGCTGTTTTTT
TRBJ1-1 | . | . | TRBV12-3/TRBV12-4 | CASSRSTPQAFF | TGTGCCAGCAGTAGGTCGACACCTCAAGCTTTCTTT
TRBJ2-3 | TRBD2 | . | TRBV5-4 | CASTGRGDTQYF | TGTGCCAGCACCGGGAGGGGGGATACGCAGTATTTT
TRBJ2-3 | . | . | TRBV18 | CASSPWTVSTDTQYF | TGTGCCAGCTCACCATGGACAGTTAGCACAGATACGCAGTATTTT
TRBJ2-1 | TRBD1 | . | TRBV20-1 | CSARRTGQTGEQFF | TGCAGTGCTAGACGGACAGGACAAACGGGAGAGCAGTTCTTC
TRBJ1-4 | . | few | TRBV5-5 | CASSGRGSAGANEKLFF | TGTGCCAGCAGCGGCCGTGGATCGGCAGGTGCTAATGAAAAACTGTTTTTT
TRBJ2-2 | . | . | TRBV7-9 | CASSQKDGGADTGELFF | TGTGCCAGCAGCCAAAAAGATGGGGGCGCGGACACCGGGGAGCTGTTTTTT
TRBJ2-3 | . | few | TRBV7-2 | CASNRATDTQYF | TGTGCCAGCAATCGAGCTACAGATACGCAGTATTTT
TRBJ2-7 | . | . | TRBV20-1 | CSAGSSPLEQYF | TGCAGTGCCGGTAGTTCCCCCCTGGAGCAGTACTTC
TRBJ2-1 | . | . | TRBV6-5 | CASSYSINGYNEQFF | TGTGCCAGCAGTTACTCGATAAACGGATACAATGAGCAGTTCTTC
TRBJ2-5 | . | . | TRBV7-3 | CASSFGSDPQETQYF | TGTGCCAGCAGCTTCGGTAGCGATCCCCAAGAGACCCAGTACTTC
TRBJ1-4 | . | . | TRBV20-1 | CSARDHTRKLFF | TGCAGTGCTAGAGACCATACGCGGAAACTGTTTTTT
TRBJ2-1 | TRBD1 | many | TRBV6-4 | CASSNRGDEQFF | TGTGCCAGCAGCAACAGGGGAGATGAGCAGTTCTTC
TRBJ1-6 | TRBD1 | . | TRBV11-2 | CASSLDGTGFSPLHF | TGTGCCAGCAGCTTAGACGGGACAGGGTTTTCACCCCTCCACTTT
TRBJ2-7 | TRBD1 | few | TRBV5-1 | CASSDQTGDYEQYF | TGCGCCAGCAGCGACCAGACAGGGGACTACGAGCAGTACTTC
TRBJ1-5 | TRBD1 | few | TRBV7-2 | CASSPQGANNQPQHF | TGTGCCAGCAGCCCACAGGGGGCTAACAATCAGCCCCAGCATTTT
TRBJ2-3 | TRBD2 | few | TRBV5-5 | CASPSGVSTDTQYF | TGTGCCAGCCCAAGCGGGGTTAGCACAGATACGCAGTATTTT
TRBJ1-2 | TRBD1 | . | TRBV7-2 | CASSLTGVRNYGYTF | TGTGCCAGCAGCTTAACAGGGGTCCGGAACTATGGCTACACCTTC
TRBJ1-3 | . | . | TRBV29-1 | CSAQALSGNTIYF | TGCAGCGCCCAGGCCCTCTCTGGAAACACCATATATTTT
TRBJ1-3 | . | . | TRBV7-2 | CASSPNQGRFGNTIYF | TGTGCCAGCAGCCCCAATCAGGGAAGATTTGGAAACACCATATATTTT
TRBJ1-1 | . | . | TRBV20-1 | CSASKDLYTEAFF | TGCAGTGCTAGTAAGGACCTATACACTGAAGCTTTCTTT
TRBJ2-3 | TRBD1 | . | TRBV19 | CASNDRGGTDTQYF | TGTGCCAGTAATGACAGGGGCGGCACAGATACGCAGTATTTT
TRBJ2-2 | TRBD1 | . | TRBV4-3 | CASSQTGGFTGELFF | TGCGCCAGCAGCCAGACAGGGGGATTTACCGGGGAGCTGTTTTTT
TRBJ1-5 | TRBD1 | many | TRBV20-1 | CSARGQGGYQPQHF | TGCAGTGCTCGAGGACAGGGTGGGTACCAGCCCCAGCATTTT
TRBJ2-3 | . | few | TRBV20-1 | CSARLPGVQDTQYF | TGCAGTGCTAGGTTGCCGGGGGTACAAGATACGCAGTATTTT
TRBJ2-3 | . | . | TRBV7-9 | CASSLGPSGTQYF | TGTGCCAGCAGCTTAGGGCCTTCGGGTACGCAGTATTTT
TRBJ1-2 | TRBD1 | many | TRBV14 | CASSQAGQGAYGYTF | TGTGCCAGCAGCCAAGCAGGCCAGGGGGCCTATGGCTACACCTTC
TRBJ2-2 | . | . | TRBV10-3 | CAISVTENTGELFF | TGTGCCATCAGTGTCACAGAGAACACCGGGGAGCTGTTTTTT
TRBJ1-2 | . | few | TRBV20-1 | CSATRGVLVGGYTF | TGCAGTGCTACGAGGGGGGTTCTTGTAGGAGGCTACACCTTC
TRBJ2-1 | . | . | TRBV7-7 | CASSLGRSNNEQFF | TGTGCCAGCAGCTTAGGGCGGAGTAACAATGAGCAGTTCTTC
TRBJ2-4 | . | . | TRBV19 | CASSDRKGDIQYF | TGTGCCAGTAGTGATAGGAAGGGGGACATTCAGTACTTC
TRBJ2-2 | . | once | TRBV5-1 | CASAPRGSQYTGELFF | TGCGCCAGCGCCCCGCGGGGCAGCCAGTACACCGGGGAGCTGTTTTTT
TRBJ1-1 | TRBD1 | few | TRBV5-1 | CASSLRQGWDTEAFF | TGCGCCAGCAGCTTAAGACAGGGGTGGGACACTGAAGCTTTCTTT
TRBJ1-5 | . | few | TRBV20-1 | CSARSVVGNQPQHF | TGCAGTGCCAGGTCAGTGGTGGGCAATCAGCCCCAGCATTTT
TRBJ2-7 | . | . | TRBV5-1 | CASSPTRGPVGSDEQYF | TGCGCCAGCAGCCCCACCCGGGGGCCCGTTGGATCCGACGAGCAGTACTTC
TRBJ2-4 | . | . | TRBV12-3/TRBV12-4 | CASSSQGPRLQYF | TGTGCCAGCAGCTCACAGGGTCCGCGCCTACAGTACTTC
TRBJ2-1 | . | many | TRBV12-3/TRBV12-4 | CASTGGTHNEQFF | TGTGCCAGCACCGGGGGCACCCACAATGAGCAGTTCTTC
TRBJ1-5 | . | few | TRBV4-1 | CASSHHRFNQPQHF | TGCGCCAGCAGCCACCACCGATTCAATCAGCCCCAGCATTTT
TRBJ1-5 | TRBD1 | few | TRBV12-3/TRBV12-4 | CASRGTGYRNQPQHF | TGTGCCAGCAGGGGGACAGGGTATCGGAATCAGCCCCAGCATTTT
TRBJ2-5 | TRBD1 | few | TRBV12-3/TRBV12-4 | CASTYTRDRLRGETQYF | TGTGCCAGCACCTACACCCGGGACAGGTTAAGGGGGGAGACCCAGTACTTC
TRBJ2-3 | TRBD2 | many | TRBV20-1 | CSATGTTVTDTQYF | TGCAGTGCAACCGGGACTACTGTAACAGATACGCAGTATTTT
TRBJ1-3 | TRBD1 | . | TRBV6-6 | CASRAGQMGNTIYF | TGTGCCAGCAGAGCGGGACAGATGGGAAACACCATATATTTT
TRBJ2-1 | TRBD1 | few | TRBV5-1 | CASSYQGGSFNEQFF | TGCGCCAGCAGCTATCAAGGGGGCTCCTTCAATGAGCAGTTCTTC
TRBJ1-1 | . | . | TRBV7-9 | CASSLDRPGEAFF | TGTGCCAGCAGCTTAGATCGGCCGGGTGAAGCTTTCTTT
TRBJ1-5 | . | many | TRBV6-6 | CASGPSDSNQPQHF | TGTGCCAGCGGACCCTCGGATAGCAATCAGCCCCAGCATTTT
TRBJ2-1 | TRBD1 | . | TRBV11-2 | CASSSQPGQDNEQFF | TGTGCCAGCAGCTCCCAGCCGGGACAGGACAATGAGCAGTTCTTC
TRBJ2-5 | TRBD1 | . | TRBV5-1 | CASRPGQGLGTQYF | TGCGCCAGCAGGCCGGGACAGGGGTTGGGGACCCAGTACTTC
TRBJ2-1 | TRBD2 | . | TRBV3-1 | CASSQVVGLADYNEQFF | TGTGCCAGCAGCCAAGTAGTGGGACTAGCGGATTACAATGAGCAGTTCTTC
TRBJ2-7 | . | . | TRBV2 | CASQRDSHEQYF | TGTGCCAGCCAGCGGGACAGCCACGAGCAGTACTTC